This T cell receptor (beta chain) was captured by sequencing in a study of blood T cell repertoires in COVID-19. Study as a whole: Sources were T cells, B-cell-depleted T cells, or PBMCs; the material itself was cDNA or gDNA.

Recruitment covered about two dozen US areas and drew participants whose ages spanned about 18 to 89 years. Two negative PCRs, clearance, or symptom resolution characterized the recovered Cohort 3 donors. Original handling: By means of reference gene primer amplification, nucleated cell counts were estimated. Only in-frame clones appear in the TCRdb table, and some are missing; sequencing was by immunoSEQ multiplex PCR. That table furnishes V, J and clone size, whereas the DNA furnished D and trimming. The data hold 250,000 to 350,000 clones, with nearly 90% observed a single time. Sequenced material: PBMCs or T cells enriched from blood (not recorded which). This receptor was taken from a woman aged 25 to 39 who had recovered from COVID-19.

The CDR3 loop is CASSLARREGGKTEAFF. The CDR3 nucleotides read TGTGCCAGCAGCTTAGCCCGGAGGGAAGGCGGGAAGACTGAAGCTTTCTTT. The rearrangement links TRBV7-9 to TRBJ1-1, with D hard to call. Trimming cost V 0 bases and J 5 bases, with 19 bases left between them. The germline CDR1 and CDR2 sequences are SEHNR and FQNEAQ (reference sequence). The CDR3 has 17 residues.